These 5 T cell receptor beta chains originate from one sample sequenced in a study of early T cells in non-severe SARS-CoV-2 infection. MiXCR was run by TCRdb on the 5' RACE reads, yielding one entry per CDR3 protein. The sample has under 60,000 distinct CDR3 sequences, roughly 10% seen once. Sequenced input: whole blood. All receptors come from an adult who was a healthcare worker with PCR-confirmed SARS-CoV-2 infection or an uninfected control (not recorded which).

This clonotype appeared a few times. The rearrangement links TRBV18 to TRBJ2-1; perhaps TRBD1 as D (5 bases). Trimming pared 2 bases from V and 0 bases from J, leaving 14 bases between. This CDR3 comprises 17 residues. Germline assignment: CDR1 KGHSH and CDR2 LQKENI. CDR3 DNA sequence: TGTGCCAGCTCACCAGCCACTCCAGGGTTCTCCTACAATGAGCAGTTCTTC. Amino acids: CASSPATPGFSYNEQFF.

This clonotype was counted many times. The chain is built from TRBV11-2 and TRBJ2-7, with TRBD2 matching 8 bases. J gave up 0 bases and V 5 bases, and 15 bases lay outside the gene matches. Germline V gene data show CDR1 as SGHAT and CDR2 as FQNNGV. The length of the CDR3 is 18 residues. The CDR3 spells CASSPSPGVAGISYEQYF. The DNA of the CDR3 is TGTGCCAGCAGCCCAAGCCCGGGGGTAGCGGGGATCTCCTACGAGCAGTACTTC.

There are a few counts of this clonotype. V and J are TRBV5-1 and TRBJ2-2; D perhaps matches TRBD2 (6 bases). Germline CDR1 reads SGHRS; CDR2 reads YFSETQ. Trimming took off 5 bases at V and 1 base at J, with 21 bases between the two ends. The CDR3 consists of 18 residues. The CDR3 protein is CASRPLGRGGLNTGELFF. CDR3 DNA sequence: TGCGCCAGCAGGCCCTTAGGACGAGGAGGGCTGAACACCGGGGAGCTGTTTTTT. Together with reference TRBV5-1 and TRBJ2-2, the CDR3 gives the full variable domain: KAGVTQTPRYLIKTRGQQVTLSCSPISGHRSVSWYQQTPGQGLQFLFEYFSETQRNKGNFPGRFSGRQFSNSRSEMNVSTLELGDSALYLCASRPLGRGGLNTGELFFGEGSRLTVL.

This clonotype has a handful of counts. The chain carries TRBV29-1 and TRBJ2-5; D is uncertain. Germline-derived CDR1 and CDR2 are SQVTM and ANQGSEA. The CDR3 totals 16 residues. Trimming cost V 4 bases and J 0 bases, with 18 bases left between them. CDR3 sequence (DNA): TGCAGCGTTGCAGACCAAACAAGGGCGAACCAAGAGACCCAGTACTTC. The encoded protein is CSVADQTRANQETQYF.

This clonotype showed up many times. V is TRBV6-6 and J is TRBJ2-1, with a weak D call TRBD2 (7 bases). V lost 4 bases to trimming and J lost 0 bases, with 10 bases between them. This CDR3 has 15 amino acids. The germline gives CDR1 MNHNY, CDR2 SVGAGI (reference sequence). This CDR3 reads CASSLAGASYNEQFF. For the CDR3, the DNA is TGTGCCAGCAGTTTGGCGGGGGCCTCCTACAATGAGCAGTTCTTC.